One sample yielded the 14 T cell receptor beta chains listed below, sequenced in a study of blood T cell repertoires in COVID-19. Libraries were prepared by immunoSEQ multiplex PCR; TCRdb keeps only in-frame clonotypes and omits some of them. The sample lists 200,000 to 250,000 clones, roughly 80% occurring once. Sequenced sample: peripheral blood. The receptors derive from an elderly woman with active or convalescent COVID-19.

This chain joins TRBV28 and TRBJ1-1; D might be TRBD1 (5 bases). The germline V and J ends were trimmed by 2 bases and 6 bases, with 16 bases remaining between them. The CDR3 has 15 residues. Germline lookup yields CDR1 MDHEN and CDR2 SYDVKM. The CDR3 reads CASSLVRDFPPEAFF. The CDR3 region has the DNA TGTGCCAGCAGTTTAGTTCGGGACTTCCCCCCTGAAGCTTTCTTT.

The chain uses TRBV6-6 and TRBJ1-2; unclear D gene. V lost 2 bases, J lost 2 bases, and 12 bases lay in between. This CDR3 is built from 15 residues. Germline V gene lookup returns CDR1 MNHNY and CDR2 SVGAGI (reference sequence). The CDR3 reads CASSYQAVLNYGYTF. The CDR3 DNA follows: TGTGCCAGCAGTTACCAGGCAGTCCTAAACTATGGCTACACCTTC.

The gene calls are TRBV5-1 and TRBJ1-1, with TRBD1 as a possible D gene (6 bases). V was clipped by 4 bases and J by 3 bases, with 10 bases between them. The CDR3 covers 13 residues. Germline CDR1 reads SGHRS; CDR2 reads YFSETQ. The chain's CDR3 is CASSPQGDTEAFF. The CDR3, as DNA: TGCGCCAGCAGCCCACAGGGAGACACTGAAGCTTTCTTT.

The V gene is TRBV15, the J gene TRBJ1-4, with 10 bases matching TRBD1. Germline-derived CDR1 and CDR2 are LNHNV and YYDKDF (reference sequence). With V trimmed by 9 bases and J by 0 bases, 7 bases remained unmatched. The CDR3 covers 16 residues. The CDR3 coding sequence is TGTGCCACGAGACAGGGGGCGCGGGCAACTAATGAAAAACTGTTTTTT. This translates into CATRQGARATNEKLFF.

The chain is built from TRBV5-4 and TRBJ1-4; D ambiguous. CDR3 length equals 14 residues. Trimming shortened V by 2 bases and J by 8 bases, and 13 bases separated the two germline ends. Germline loops: CDR1 SGHNT, CDR2 YYREEE (reference sequence). The CDR3 here is CASSFRGGSEKLFF. The CDR3 DNA sequence: TGTGCCAGCAGCTTCCGGGGAGGGTCGGAAAAACTGTTTTTT.

The chain links TRBV5-1 to TRBJ1-6; 7 positions agree with TRBD1. CDR3 length equals 16 residues. CDR1 and CDR2 (germline): SGHRS, YFSETQ. J gave up 0 bases and V 4 bases, and 4 bases lay outside the gene matches. CDR3 loop: CASSPTGSSYNSPLHF. CDR3 coding DNA: TGCGCCAGCAGCCCGACAGGGAGCTCCTATAATTCACCCCTCCACTTT.

The chain carries TRBV28 and TRBJ2-7; no firm D call. Germline loops: CDR1 MDHEN, CDR2 SYDVKM. The CDR3 runs 12 residues. Trimming removed 7 bases from V and 5 bases from J, with 12 bases in between. The DNA of the CDR3 is TGTGCCAGCACTACCAGGTGGGACGAGCAGTACTTC. Translating gives CASTTRWDEQYF.

The V gene is TRBV7-9, the J gene TRBJ2-7; D possibly corresponds to TRBD1 (6 bases). The CDR3 length is 14 residues. V was pared by 5 bases and J by 0 bases, with 11 bases between. Germline assignment: CDR1 SEHNR and CDR2 FQNEAQ (reference sequence). The CDR3 DNA reads as TGTGCCAGCAGCCTTCGACAGGCCTCCTACGAGCAGTACTTC. The encoded protein is CASSLRQASYEQYF.

The chain uses TRBV29-1 and TRBJ2-7, with 7 nucleotides matching TRBD2. Trimming at V came to 4 bases and at J to 7 bases, leaving 13 bases not matched to a gene. The germline CDR1 and CDR2 sequences are SQVTM and ANQGSEA. The CDR3 has 14 residues. The CDR3 DNA reads as TGCAGCGTTGCCGCCGGGAGGCCCGTGGGGGAGCAGTACTTC. This sequence encodes CSVAAGRPVGEQYF.

V is TRBV18 and J is TRBJ2-7, with 8 bases aligning to TRBD1. The CDR3 has 15 amino acids. The germline gives CDR1 KGHSH, CDR2 LQKENI. The junction had 3 bases not matched to a gene; V was cut back by 2 bases and J by 0 bases. The CDR3 sequence is CASSPRTGYSYEQYF. CDR3 nucleotide sequence: TGTGCCAGCTCACCAAGGACAGGGTACTCCTACGAGCAGTACTTC.

The chain combines TRBV7-8 with TRBJ2-4, with D uncertain. The germline CDR1 and CDR2 sequences are SGHVS and FQNEAQ. The CDR3 is made up of 12 amino acids. The V gene lost 8 bases and the J gene lost 2 bases, with 7 bases spanning the gap. The CDR3 DNA reads as TGTGCCAGCTCATTGTCCAAAAACATTCAGTACTTC. Translating gives CASSLSKNIQYF.

This CDR3 is CASSLSSGNTEAFF. In DNA form, the CDR3 reads TGTGCCAGCAGCTTATCATCAGGGAACACTGAAGCTTTCTTT. This chain links TRBV7-3 with TRBJ1-1, with unresolved D. This CDR3 has 14 amino acids. V shed 2 bases and J shed 1 base, with 8 bases lying between them. Germline V CDR1 and CDR2: SGHTA, FQGTGA. Variable domain in full (rest from reference TRBV7-3 and TRBJ1-1): GAGVSQTPSNKVTEKGKYVELRCDPISGHTALYWYRQSLGQGPEFLIYFQGTGAADDSGLPNDRFFAVRPEGSVSTLKIQRTERGDSAVYLCASSLSSGNTEAFFGQGTRLTVV.

The rearrangement links TRBV5-5 to TRBJ1-6; D is uncertain. CDR1 is SGHKS, CDR2 YYEKEE, per germline (reference sequence). The V gene lost 0 bases and the J gene lost 7 bases, with 5 bases spanning the gap. The CDR3 totals 13 residues. CDR3 amino acids: CASSLGANSPLHF. The DNA for the CDR3 is TGTGCCAGCAGCTTGGGGGCAAATTCACCCCTCCACTTT.

This rearrangement joins TRBV11-3 to TRBJ2-1, with TRBD2 matching 7 bases. The V segment lost 0 bases and the J segment 7 bases; nucleotides outside the gene matches: 3. This CDR3 spans 14 amino acids. Germline lookup yields CDR1 SGHNT and CDR2 YENEEA. CDR3 sequence reads: CASSLEGGWNEQFF. The CDR3 DNA is TGTGCCAGCAGCTTAGAGGGAGGGTGGAATGAGCAGTTCTTC.